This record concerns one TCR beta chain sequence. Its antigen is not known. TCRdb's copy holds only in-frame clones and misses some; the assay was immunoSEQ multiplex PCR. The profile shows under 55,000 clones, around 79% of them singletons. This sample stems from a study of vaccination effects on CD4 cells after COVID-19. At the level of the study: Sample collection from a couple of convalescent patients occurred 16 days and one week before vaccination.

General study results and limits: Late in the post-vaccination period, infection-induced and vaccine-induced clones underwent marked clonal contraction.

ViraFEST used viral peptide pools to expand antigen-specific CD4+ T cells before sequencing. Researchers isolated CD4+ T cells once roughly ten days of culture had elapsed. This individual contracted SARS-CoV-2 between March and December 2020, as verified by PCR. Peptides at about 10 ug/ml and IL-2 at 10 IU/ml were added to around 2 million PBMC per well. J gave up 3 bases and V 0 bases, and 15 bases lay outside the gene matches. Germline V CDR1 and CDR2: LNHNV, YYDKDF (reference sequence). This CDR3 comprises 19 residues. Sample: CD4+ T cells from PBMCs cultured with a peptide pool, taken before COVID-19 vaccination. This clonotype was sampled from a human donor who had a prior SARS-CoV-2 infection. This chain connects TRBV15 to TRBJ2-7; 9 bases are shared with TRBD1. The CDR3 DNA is TGTGCCACCAGCAGAGACAGACTTTCCGGGACAGGGATTCTCTACGAGCAGTACTTC. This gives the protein CATSRDRLSGTGILYEQYF.